Each of the 26 T cell receptor beta chains below was sequenced from the same sample in a study of shared clonotypes between healthy human individuals. Produced via immunoSEQ multiplex PCR; TCRdb's table is partial and in-frame only. The sample holds about 2,200,000 clones, 85% to 95% seen once. Naive CD8 cells lacked CD45RO and underwent positive selection for CCR7, leaving out terminally differentiated effector memory CD45RA+ cells. The sequencing sample was made of naive CD8+ T cells from PBMCs. These receptors were obtained from a man younger than 35 in good health. Some clones in this sample may be carry-over from other donors' samples.

For this clone: Other DNA sequences from this sample encode an identical CDR3 as well. The V gene is TRBV29-1, the J gene TRBJ2-7; D is unclear. The V end was cut by 5 bases, the J end by 4 bases, with 12 bases between. This CDR3 has 12 amino acids. Germline V CDR1 and CDR2: SQVTM, ANQGSEA. In nucleotides, the CDR3 is TGCAGCGTTTTAAAGGGTCCGTACGAGCAGTACTTC. It specifies CSVLKGPYEQYF.

The CDR3 here is CATSRDVGAQTGELFF. As DNA, the CDR3 is TGTGCCACCAGCAGAGATGTGGGTGCGCAGACCGGGGAGCTGTTTTTT. This chain joins TRBV15 and TRBJ2-2; D uncertain. This CDR3 is 16 amino acids long. Germline assignment: CDR1 LNHNV and CDR2 YYDKDF (reference sequence). Between the trimmed V and J ends, which lost 0 bases and 5 bases, there was a span of 13 bases. The variable domain in full, with the rest retrieved from reference TRBV15 and TRBJ2-2, is DAMVIQNPRYQVTQFGKPVTLSCSQTLNHNVMYWYQQKSSQAPKLLFHYYDKDFNNEADTPDNFQSRRPNTSFCFLDIRSPGLGDTAMYLCATSRDVGAQTGELFFGEGSRLTVL.

The V gene is TRBV10-3, the J gene TRBJ1-2; weak D call: TRBD1 (5 bases). V lost 5 bases, J lost 5 bases, and 9 bases lay in between. CDR1 and CDR2 (germline): ENHRY, SYGVKD. The CDR3 covers 12 residues. The DNA of the CDR3 is TGTGCCATCAGTACTGACAGATATGGCTACACCTTC. It is translated as CAISTDRYGYTF.

The rearrangement uses TRBV6-1 and TRBJ2-7; D is unclear. In germline, CDR1 is MNHNS, CDR2 SASEGT. The CDR3 loop spans 15 amino acids. V lost 1 base to trimming and J lost 3 bases, with 13 bases between them. In DNA, the CDR3 is TGTGCCAGCAGTGAAGACGGTTCAAGGAGCTACGAGCAGTACTTC. Translated, it gives CASSEDGSRSYEQYF.

The chain has TRBV25-1 and TRBJ2-7; D could derive from TRBD1 or TRBD2 (6 bases each). V lost 3 bases and J lost 6, with 18 bases in between. Germline CDR1 reads MGHDK; CDR2 reads SYGVNS. This CDR3 comprises 15 residues. CDR3 region: CASSDRGRIGVEQYF. The CDR3 DNA reads TGTGCCAGCAGTGATCGGGGGCGCATAGGGGTCGAGCAGTACTTC.

This sequence joins TRBV5-8 and TRBJ2-3; D might be TRBD1 (6 bases). The CDR3 runs to 15 residues. Germline V gives CDR1 SGHTS, CDR2 YDEGEE. Trimming removed 3 bases from V and 2 bases from J, with 13 bases in between. The CDR3: CASSSGTHNTDTQYF. The CDR3 DNA reads TGTGCCAGCAGCTCCGGGACACACAACACAGATACGCAGTATTTT.

This CDR3 is CASSPIDRGPGDEKLFF. CDR3 in DNA: TGTGCCAGCTCACCGATTGACAGGGGCCCAGGGGATGAAAAACTGTTTTTT. The V and J genes are TRBV18 and TRBJ1-4, with 8 positions matching TRBD1. V shed 3 bases, J shed 6 bases, and the junction held 12 bases outside the gene matches. CDR1 and CDR2 from the germline V gene are KGHSH and LQKENI. This CDR3 has 17 amino acids.

The chain recombines TRBV19 with TRBJ1-3; 7 nucleotides match TRBD1. Per the germline V gene, CDR1 is LNHDA and CDR2 is SQIVND (reference sequence). The CDR3 covers 15 residues. V trimming: 7 bases; J trimming: 0 bases; junction bases outside the gene matches: 6. The CDR3 nucleotides read TGTGCCAGTACGGGGACAGAGCTCTCTGGAAACACCATATATTTT. Its translation: CASTGTELSGNTIYF.

V usage is TRBV5-1 and J usage is TRBJ1-3; D ambiguous. Germline V gene data show CDR1 as SGHRS and CDR2 as YFSETQ. Trimming shortened V by 1 base and J by 0 bases, and 8 bases separated the two germline ends. The CDR3 has 15 amino acids. CDR3 nucleotide sequence: TGCGCCAGCAGCTTGTCCCGGTCCTCTGGAAACACCATATATTTT. Translating it yields CASSLSRSSGNTIYF.

CDR3 DNA sequence: TGTGCCATCAGTGATATCAGCGGGAGATACAATGAGCAGTTCTTC. The encoded protein is CAISDISGRYNEQFF. This chain joins TRBV10-3 and TRBJ2-1, with 8 bases fitting TRBD2. The CDR3 has 15 amino acids. The trim removed 3 bases at V and 4 bases at J, leaving 5 bases unmatched. The germline V gene encodes CDR1 ENHRY and CDR2 SYGVKD.

The chain employs TRBV9 and TRBJ1-5, with a possible D match to TRBD1 (6 bases). The germline CDR1 and CDR2 sequences are SGDLS and YYNGEE. The germline V and J ends were trimmed by 4 bases and 4 bases, with 12 bases remaining between them. There are 14 residues in the CDR3. DNA of the CDR3: TGTGCCAGCAGCCCCGGGACACCTAATCAGCCCCAGCATTTT. The encoded protein is CASSPGTPNQPQHF.

With respect to this clone: Additional DNA sequences in this sample encode the identical CDR3. The rearrangement links TRBV9 to TRBJ1-5; D call uncertain. Germline V gene sequence: CDR1 SGDLS, CDR2 YYNGEE. This CDR3 is built from 12 residues. V was cut by 7 bases and J by 4 bases, with 9 bases left in between. CDR3 sequence: CASGGANQPQHF. The CDR3 DNA reads as TGTGCCAGCGGTGGAGCAAATCAGCCCCAGCATTTT.

The CDR3 reads CSVEETLAGATGELFF. CDR3 sequence (DNA): TGCAGCGTTGAAGAGACGCTAGCGGGAGCCACCGGGGAGCTGTTTTTT. This chain uses TRBV29-1 with TRBJ2-2, with 10 bases identical to TRBD2. This CDR3 spans 16 amino acids. The germline CDR1 and CDR2 sequences are SQVTM and ANQGSEA. Trimming took 0 bases from V and 4 from J; bases not matched to a gene: 5.

The chain has TRBV6-5 and TRBJ1-1; D not resolved. The CDR3 sequence is 13 residues long. V was trimmed by 5 bases and J by 1 base, leaving 8 bases between them. Germline loops: CDR1 MNHEY, CDR2 SVGAGI. This chain's CDR3 is CASSLASNTEAFF. CDR3 DNA: TGTGCCAGCAGTCTTGCCTCGAACACTGAAGCTTTCTTT.

For the CDR3, the DNA is TGTGCCAGTAGTATAATTGCACAGTCTGAAGCTTTCTTT. Translation gives CASSIIAQSEAFF. The V gene is TRBV19, the J gene TRBJ1-1; unclear D gene. The CDR3 is made up of 13 amino acids. The V and J ends lost 2 bases and 6 bases respectively, with 10 bases between them. Germline loops: CDR1 LNHDA, CDR2 SQIVND (reference sequence). Variable domain in full (rest from reference TRBV19 and TRBJ1-1): DGGITQSPKYLFRKEGQNVTLSCEQNLNHDAMYWYRQDPGQGLRLIYYSQIVNDFQKGDIAEGYSVSREKKESFPLTVTSAQKNPTAFYLCASSIIAQSEAFFGQGTRLTVV.

The V gene is TRBV30, the J gene TRBJ2-6; D is unresolved. Germline lookup yields CDR1 GTSNPN and CDR2 SVGIG (reference sequence). The CDR3 is 18 amino acids. V lost 0 bases and J 1 base, leaving 16 bases between the germline ends. Here the CDR3 DNA reads TGTGCCTGGAGTGTTTGGATAAGCGACCAATCTGGGGCCAACGTCCTGACTTTC. Protein sequence: CAWSVWISDQSGANVLTF.

This chain uses TRBV10-3 with TRBJ2-3, with 7 positions matching TRBD2. The CDR3 length is 17 residues. Trimming removed 6 bases from V and 6 bases from J; junction bases left unmatched: 18. Germline V gene lookup returns CDR1 ENHRY and CDR2 SYGVKD. The CDR3 spells CAISSRDYLDSADTQYF. CDR3 nucleotide sequence: TGTGCCATCAGCTCCCGGGACTATTTGGATTCGGCGGATACGCAGTATTTT.

V is TRBV2 and J is TRBJ1-5; no firm D call. Trimming removed 1 base at V and 0 bases at J, with 7 bases between. From germline, CDR1 is SNHLY and CDR2 FYNNEI. The CDR3 length is 15 residues. CDR3 DNA sequence: TGTGCCAGCAGTGAAGGGACCCTTAGCAATCAGCCCCAGCATTTT. Translating it yields CASSEGTLSNQPQHF.

The chain uses TRBV4-3 and TRBJ2-7; D not resolved. The CDR3 is 12 amino acids. Between the trimmed V and J ends, which lost 0 bases and 3 bases, there was a span of 3 bases. Germline V gene data show CDR1 as LGHNA and CDR2 as YSLEER. The CDR3 DNA is TGCGCCAGCAGCCAAGATAACTACGAGCAGTACTTC. Translated: CASSQDNYEQYF.

This clone was found once. V is TRBV23-1 and J is TRBJ2-5, with a tentative D call TRBD1 (6 bases). TRBV23-1 is identified as an open reading frame with a role that is uncertain. Trimming left V 0 bases short and J 3 bases short, with 14 bases between. The CDR3 is made up of 16 amino acids. The CDR3, as DNA: TGCGCCAGCAGTCAATCCCTCACCGGGACAAAAGAGACCCAGTACTTC. Amino acids: CASSQSLTGTKETQYF.

The chain recombines TRBV9 with TRBJ1-1; TRBD1 is a possible D gene (5 bases). The length of the CDR3 is 15 residues. Germline CDR1 SGDLS, CDR2 YYNGEE. V shed 0 bases and J shed 3 bases, with 12 bases lying between them. CDR3 amino acids: CASSVDGVRDTEAFF. The CDR3 nucleotides are TGTGCCAGCAGCGTAGATGGGGTCAGGGACACTGAAGCTTTCTTT.

The chain employs TRBV27 and TRBJ1-2, with D possibly TRBD1 on 5 matching bases. The CDR3 covers 15 residues. V gave up 3 bases and J gave up 8 bases, with 19 bases separating them. Germline CDR1 is MNHEY and CDR2 is SMNVEV (reference sequence). CDR3 coding DNA: TGTGCCAGCAGTTTTAAGGCAGGGTCGGTTTTAGGCTACACCTTC. Translated, it gives CASSFKAGSVLGYTF.

CDR3 loop: CASSPGSMWDEQFF. The CDR3 DNA reads as TGTGCCAGCAGCCCCGGGTCGATGTGGGATGAGCAGTTCTTC. The chain employs TRBV11-3 and TRBJ2-1; D is uncertain. CDR1 is SGHNT and CDR2 is YENEEA in the germline V gene. V was cut by 5 bases and J by 8 bases, with 16 bases left in between. This CDR3 comprises 14 residues. The full variable domain, with the rest looked up from reference TRBV11-3 and TRBJ2-1, is EAGVVQSPRYKIIEKKQPVAFWCNPISGHNTLYWYLQNLGQGPELLIRYENEEAVDDSQLPKDRFSAERLKGVDSTLKIQPAELGDSAVYLCASSPGSMWDEQFFGPGTRLTVL.

V and J are TRBV9 and TRBJ2-2; D is uncertain. V was clipped by 0 bases and J by 5 bases, with 11 bases between them. Germline V gives CDR1 SGDLS, CDR2 YYNGEE. This CDR3 comprises 15 residues. CDR3 in DNA: TGTGCCAGCAGCGTAGGGAAAGGGATGACCGGGGAGCTGTTTTTT. This translates into CASSVGKGMTGELFF.

CDR3 residues: CATTESWMPGEQFF. The CDR3 coding sequence is TGTGCCACCACCGAGAGCTGGATGCCGGGTGAGCAGTTCTTC. V and J are TRBV15 and TRBJ2-1; D gene uncertain. V lost 7 bases, J lost 9 bases, and 19 bases lay in between. The CDR3 covers 14 residues. Germline lookup yields CDR1 LNHNV and CDR2 YYDKDF (reference sequence). Full variable domain (outside the CDR3, taken from reference TRBV15 and TRBJ2-1): DAMVIQNPRYQVTQFGKPVTLSCSQTLNHNVMYWYQQKSSQAPKLLFHYYDKDFNNEADTPDNFQSRRPNTSFCFLDIRSPGLGDTAMYLCATTESWMPGEQFFGPGTRLTVL.

The genes are TRBV5-4 and TRBJ2-7; D perhaps matches TRBD2 (6 bases). This CDR3 is 15 amino acids long. CDR1 and CDR2 from the germline V gene are SGHNT and YYREEE (reference sequence). V lost 4 bases and J 0 bases, leaving 14 bases between the germline ends. CDR3 DNA sequence: TGTGCCAGCAGCGGAAGCGGGTCCGTCTCCTACGAGCAGTACTTC. It codes for CASSGSGSVSYEQYF.